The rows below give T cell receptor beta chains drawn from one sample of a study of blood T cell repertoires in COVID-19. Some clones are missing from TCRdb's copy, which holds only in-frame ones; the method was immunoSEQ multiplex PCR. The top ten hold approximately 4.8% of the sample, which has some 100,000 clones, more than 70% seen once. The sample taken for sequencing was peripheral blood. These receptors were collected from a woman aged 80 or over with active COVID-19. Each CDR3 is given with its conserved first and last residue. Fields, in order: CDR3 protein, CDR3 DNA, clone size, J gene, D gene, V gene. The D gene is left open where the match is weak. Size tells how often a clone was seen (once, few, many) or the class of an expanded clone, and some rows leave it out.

CDR3 protein: CASSFDRGGDEQFF
CDR3 DNA: TGTGCCAGTAGTTTCGACAGGGGCGGCGATGAGCAGTTCTTC
clone size: .
J gene: TRBJ2-1
D gene: TRBD1
V gene: TRBV19

CDR3 protein: CASSVATSGSVFEDTQYF
CDR3 DNA: TGTGCCAGCAGCGTAGCTACTAGCGGGAGTGTGTTTGAAGATACGCAGTATTTT
clone size: .
J gene: TRBJ2-3
D gene: TRBD2
V gene: TRBV9

CDR3 protein: CASVPGHAAKNIQYF
CDR3 DNA: TGTGCCAGCGTACCGGGACACGCAGCCAAAAACATTCAGTACTTC
clone size: .
J gene: TRBJ2-4
D gene: .
V gene: TRBV28

CDR3 protein: CASSESRGAPYEQYF
CDR3 DNA: TGTGCCAGCAGTGAATCTCGCGGGGCGCCCTACGAGCAGTACTTC
clone size: .
J gene: TRBJ2-7
D gene: .
V gene: TRBV25-1

CDR3 protein: CASVRYLRTSGYNEQFF
CDR3 DNA: TGTGCCAGTGTACGATATCTAAGGACTAGCGGGTACAATGAGCAGTTCTTC
clone size: .
J gene: TRBJ2-1
D gene: TRBD2
V gene: TRBV27

CDR3 protein: CASHSSGAYEQYF
CDR3 DNA: TGTGCCAGCCACTCTAGCGGAGCCTACGAGCAGTACTTC
clone size: few
J gene: TRBJ2-7
D gene: TRBD2
V gene: TRBV7-9

CDR3 protein: CASSLRGGVGTYTEAFF
CDR3 DNA: TGTGCCAGCAGCTTAAGAGGAGGGGTGGGTACCTACACTGAAGCTTTCTTT
clone size: .
J gene: TRBJ1-1
D gene: .
V gene: TRBV7-3

CDR3 protein: CASHHQGNTGELFF
CDR3 DNA: TGTGCCAGTCACCACCAGGGAAACACCGGGGAGCTGTTTTTT
clone size: .
J gene: TRBJ2-2
D gene: .
V gene: TRBV28

CDR3 protein: CASSLDSRPGNTIYF
CDR3 DNA: TGTGCCAGCAGCTTAGACAGTCGTCCCGGAAACACCATATATTTT
clone size: .
J gene: TRBJ1-3
D gene: .
V gene: TRBV5-8

CDR3 protein: CASSFDRSTDTQYF
CDR3 DNA: TGTGCCAGCAGCTTCGACAGGTCCACAGATACGCAGTATTTT
clone size: .
J gene: TRBJ2-3
D gene: .
V gene: TRBV11-2

CDR3 protein: CASSLRRVGDSPLHF
CDR3 DNA: TGTGCCAGCAGCCTGCGCCGGGTCGGAGATTCACCCCTCCACTTT
clone size: .
J gene: TRBJ1-6
D gene: .
V gene: TRBV5-6

CDR3 protein: CASSYRPGFYSNQPQHF
CDR3 DNA: TGTGCCAGCAGTTACAGGCCAGGGTTTTATAGCAATCAGCCCCAGCATTTT
clone size: .
J gene: TRBJ1-5
D gene: .
V gene: TRBV6-2/TRBV6-3

CDR3 protein: CASSARQGMETQYF
CDR3 DNA: TGTGCCAGCAGCGCGAGGCAGGGGATGGAGACCCAGTACTTC
clone size: .
J gene: TRBJ2-5
D gene: .
V gene: TRBV9

CDR3 protein: CATSDSRQASTDTQYF
CDR3 DNA: TGTGCCACCAGTGATTCAAGACAGGCTAGCACAGATACGCAGTATTTT
clone size: .
J gene: TRBJ2-3
D gene: .
V gene: TRBV24-1

CDR3 protein: CASSYLDRHTDTQYF
CDR3 DNA: TGTGCCAGCAGTTACTTGGACAGACACACAGATACGCAGTATTTT
clone size: .
J gene: TRBJ2-3
D gene: .
V gene: TRBV6-2/TRBV6-3

CDR3 protein: CAIRDRLNYEQYF
CDR3 DNA: TGTGCCATCAGGGACAGACTGAACTACGAGCAGTACTTC
clone size: few
J gene: TRBJ2-7
D gene: .
V gene: TRBV10-3

CDR3 protein: CASRSGTTYNEQFF
CDR3 DNA: TGTGCCAGCAGATCAGGGACAACATACAATGAGCAGTTCTTC
clone size: .
J gene: TRBJ2-1
D gene: .
V gene: TRBV2

CDR3 protein: CAALRDSHYNEQFF
CDR3 DNA: TGTGCCGCCCTCCGGGACAGCCACTACAATGAGCAGTTCTTC
clone size: .
J gene: TRBJ2-1
D gene: .
V gene: TRBV12-1

CDR3 protein: CASSQELRGRAFF
CDR3 DNA: TGTGCCAGCAGCCAGGAACTTAGGGGTAGAGCTTTCTTT
clone size: .
J gene: TRBJ1-1
D gene: .
V gene: TRBV5-8

CDR3 protein: CASTFRLAGAGELFF
CDR3 DNA: TGCGCCAGCACCTTTCGACTAGCGGGAGCCGGGGAGCTGTTTTTT
clone size: .
J gene: TRBJ2-2
D gene: TRBD2
V gene: TRBV5-1

CDR3 protein: CASSQFAGQGSGRYNEQFF
CDR3 DNA: TGCGCCAGCAGCCAATTCGCGGGACAGGGGAGCGGGAGGTACAATGAGCAGTTCTTC
clone size: .
J gene: TRBJ2-1
D gene: .
V gene: TRBV4-3

CDR3 protein: CASSADRGYQETQYF
CDR3 DNA: TGTGCCAGCAGCGCCGACAGGGGGTACCAAGAGACCCAGTACTTC
clone size: .
J gene: TRBJ2-5
D gene: TRBD1
V gene: TRBV5-8

CDR3 protein: CATSSPGTGGQSEAFF
CDR3 DNA: TGTGCCACCAGCAGTCCCGGGACAGGGGGCCAATCTGAAGCTTTCTTT
clone size: .
J gene: TRBJ1-1
D gene: TRBD1
V gene: TRBV15

CDR3 protein: CASVTSGSSGANVLTF
CDR3 DNA: TGTGCCAGCGTGACTAGCGGGAGCTCTGGGGCCAACGTCCTGACTTTC
clone size: .
J gene: TRBJ2-6
D gene: TRBD2
V gene: TRBV28

CDR3 protein: CASSYSRWEAFF
CDR3 DNA: TGTGCCAGCAGTTACTCGAGGTGGGAAGCTTTCTTT
clone size: .
J gene: TRBJ1-1
D gene: .
V gene: TRBV6-2/TRBV6-3

CDR3 protein: CASSLMTGERTGELFF
CDR3 DNA: TGTGCCAGCAGCTTGATGACGGGAGAGAGGACCGGGGAGCTGTTTTTT
clone size: few
J gene: TRBJ2-2
D gene: .
V gene: TRBV7-9

CDR3 protein: CASSRGDTNTGELFF
CDR3 DNA: TGTGCCAGCAGCCGAGGGGACACGAACACCGGGGAGCTGTTTTTT
clone size: .
J gene: TRBJ2-2
D gene: .
V gene: TRBV7-9

CDR3 protein: CADSRDRSSYNEQFF
CDR3 DNA: TGTGCCGACTCCCGGGACAGGAGCTCCTACAATGAGCAGTTCTTC
clone size: .
J gene: TRBJ2-1
D gene: TRBD1
V gene: TRBV11-2

CDR3 protein: CAISDLLAAEQYF
CDR3 DNA: TGTGCCATCAGTGACTTATTGGCGGCCGAGCAGTACTTC
clone size: few
J gene: TRBJ2-7
D gene: .
V gene: TRBV10-3

CDR3 protein: CASSLDSGGVYEQYF
CDR3 DNA: TGTGCCAGCAGCTTGGATTCAGGGGGTGTCTACGAGCAGTACTTC
clone size: few
J gene: TRBJ2-7
D gene: TRBD1
V gene: TRBV5-4

CDR3 protein: CASSLRGTSGDTDTQYF
CDR3 DNA: TGTGCCAGCAGCCTACGTGGGACTAGCGGGGACACAGATACGCAGTATTTT
clone size: .
J gene: TRBJ2-3
D gene: TRBD2
V gene: TRBV7-2

CDR3 protein: CASSASGASSYNEQFF
CDR3 DNA: TGTGCCAGTAGTGCTAGCGGGGCGAGCTCCTACAATGAGCAGTTCTTC
clone size: .
J gene: TRBJ2-1
D gene: TRBD2
V gene: TRBV19

CDR3 protein: CASSLPSSYNEQFF
CDR3 DNA: TGTGCCAGCAGCCTCCCGAGCTCCTACAATGAGCAGTTCTTC
clone size: .
J gene: TRBJ2-1
D gene: .
V gene: TRBV9

CDR3 protein: CATSDSSGSVHNEQFF
CDR3 DNA: TGTGCCACCAGTGATTCTAGCGGGAGTGTACACAATGAGCAGTTCTTC
clone size: .
J gene: TRBJ2-1
D gene: TRBD2
V gene: TRBV24-1

CDR3 protein: CASRSETDTQYF
CDR3 DNA: TGTGCCAGCAGAAGCGAAACAGATACGCAGTATTTT
clone size: .
J gene: TRBJ2-3
D gene: .
V gene: TRBV2

CDR3 protein: CASSLEGTPNEKLFF
CDR3 DNA: TGCGCCAGCAGCTTGGAGGGGACACCAAATGAAAAACTGTTTTTT
clone size: .
J gene: TRBJ1-4
D gene: .
V gene: TRBV5-1

CDR3 protein: CASSIVSDRVEQFF
CDR3 DNA: TGTGCCAGTAGTATAGTGTCAGACAGGGTTGAGCAGTTCTTC
clone size: .
J gene: TRBJ2-1
D gene: TRBD1
V gene: TRBV19

CDR3 protein: CASSLMGLAGEETQYF
CDR3 DNA: TGCGCCAGCAGCTTGATGGGGCTAGCGGGAGAAGAGACCCAGTACTTC
clone size: .
J gene: TRBJ2-5
D gene: TRBD2
V gene: TRBV5-1

CDR3 protein: CAISGQSTYEQYF
CDR3 DNA: TGTGCCATCAGTGGTCAGTCCACCTACGAGCAGTACTTC
clone size: few
J gene: TRBJ2-7
D gene: .
V gene: TRBV10-3

CDR3 protein: CASSSTGVRDTQYF
CDR3 DNA: TGTGCCAGCAGCTCGACAGGGGTTAGGGATACGCAGTATTTT
clone size: .
J gene: TRBJ2-3
D gene: TRBD1
V gene: TRBV7-2

CDR3 protein: CASSLGRTGANVLTF
CDR3 DNA: TGTGCCAGCAGCTTGGGGCGCACTGGGGCCAACGTCCTGACTTTC
clone size: .
J gene: TRBJ2-6
D gene: .
V gene: TRBV11-2

CDR3 protein: CASPHSLSGNTIYF
CDR3 DNA: TGCGCCAGCCCCCACAGCCTCTCTGGAAACACCATATATTTT
clone size: .
J gene: TRBJ1-3
D gene: .
V gene: TRBV23-1

CDR3 protein: CATSPTRLGEKLFF
CDR3 DNA: TGTGCCACCAGCCCAACGAGGCTTGGTGAAAAACTGTTTTTT
clone size: .
J gene: TRBJ1-4
D gene: .
V gene: TRBV15

CDR3 protein: CASSQALGTLSYEQYF
CDR3 DNA: TGCGCCAGCAGCCAAGCGCTGGGGACTCTCTCCTACGAGCAGTACTTC
clone size: .
J gene: TRBJ2-7
D gene: .
V gene: TRBV4-3

CDR3 protein: CASSLAGSQETQYF
CDR3 DNA: TGCGCCAGCAGCCTAGCGGGGAGTCAAGAGACCCAGTACTTC
clone size: .
J gene: TRBJ2-5
D gene: TRBD2
V gene: TRBV4-1

CDR3 protein: CASSAGQYGYTF
CDR3 DNA: TGTGCCAGCAGCGCCGGACAGTATGGCTACACCTTC
clone size: .
J gene: TRBJ1-2
D gene: .
V gene: TRBV5-6

CDR3 protein: CASSFSGTNTGELFF
CDR3 DNA: TGTGCCAGCAGCTTTAGCGGGACGAACACCGGGGAGCTGTTTTTT
clone size: .
J gene: TRBJ2-2
D gene: TRBD2
V gene: TRBV7-7

CDR3 protein: CASSPNPGRYSNQPQHF
CDR3 DNA: TGTGCCAGCAGCCCAAACCCGGGGAGATATAGCAATCAGCCCCAGCATTTT
clone size: .
J gene: TRBJ1-5
D gene: .
V gene: TRBV7-8

CDR3 protein: CASSLDRKNIQYF
CDR3 DNA: TGTGCCAGCAGCTTGGACAGGAAAAACATTCAGTACTTC
clone size: .
J gene: TRBJ2-4
D gene: TRBD1
V gene: TRBV7-8

CDR3 protein: CASSPGLDEQFF
CDR3 DNA: TGCGCCAGCAGCCCTGGACTCGATGAGCAGTTCTTC
clone size: few
J gene: TRBJ2-1
D gene: .
V gene: TRBV4-1

CDR3 protein: CASSPGRGREQYF
CDR3 DNA: TGTGCCAGCTCACCAGGGCGGGGTCGCGAGCAGTACTTC
clone size: .
J gene: TRBJ2-7
D gene: .
V gene: TRBV18

CDR3 protein: CASSYSQAGWEQFF
CDR3 DNA: TGTGCCAGCAGTTACTCCCAGGCAGGTTGGGAGCAGTTCTTC
clone size: .
J gene: TRBJ2-1
D gene: .
V gene: TRBV6-5

CDR3 protein: CASSTTGFSADTQYF
CDR3 DNA: TGTGCCAGTAGTACCACAGGGTTTTCCGCAGATACGCAGTATTTT
clone size: .
J gene: TRBJ2-3
D gene: .
V gene: TRBV19

CDR3 protein: CASSPTGTGVHEQFF
CDR3 DNA: TGTGCCAGCAGCCCCACCGGGACTGGGGTCCATGAGCAGTTCTTC
clone size: .
J gene: TRBJ2-1
D gene: .
V gene: TRBV7-9

CDR3 protein: CASSVAGGSTDTQYF
CDR3 DNA: TGCGCCAGCAGTGTAGCGGGAGGCAGCACAGATACGCAGTATTTT
clone size: .
J gene: TRBJ2-3
D gene: TRBD2
V gene: TRBV5-1

CDR3 protein: CASSPGTEAFF
CDR3 DNA: TGTGCCAGCAGCCCGGGGACTGAAGCTTTCTTT
clone size: .
J gene: TRBJ1-1
D gene: .
V gene: TRBV7-8

CDR3 protein: CASSRYRNTGELFF
CDR3 DNA: TGTGCCAGCAGTAGATACAGGAACACCGGGGAGCTGTTTTTT
clone size: .
J gene: TRBJ2-2
D gene: .
V gene: TRBV28